The present T cell receptor (beta chain) was sequenced within a study of T cell responses to AZD1222 COVID-19 vaccine. Method: immunoSEQ multiplex PCR; TCRdb's copy keeps in-frame clones and lacks some. Among some 55,000 clones listed, more than 80% were seen once. V lost 6 bases to trimming and J lost 12 bases, with 21 bases between them. Germline V CDR1 and CDR2: SEHNR, FQNEAQ (reference sequence). The CDR3 sequence is 14 residues long. The sequence came from an adult in good health. The sample here was peripheral blood, taken on day 0 of AZD1222 vaccination. The chain couples TRBV7-9 to TRBJ2-1; weak D call: TRBD1 (5 bases). In DNA, the CDR3 is TGTGCCAGCAGTCATCCATCACAGGTCCAGGCGCAGTTCTTC. This translates into CASSHPSQVQAQFF.